The rows below give T cell receptor beta chains drawn from one sample of a study of metastatic and nonmetastatic thyroid tumors. TCRdb used MiXCR to call clones anew from the PCR reads. Here the sample spans 13,000 to 15,000 clones, about 29% being singletons. Sequenced material: blood. The receptors originated from a female donor with papillary thyroid cancer or a benign thyroid nodule (not recorded which). Some clones in this sample may be carry-over from other donors' samples. Both conserved end residues are part of each CDR3. A D gene is named only where the DNA matches it firmly. Clone size, where shown, is once, few, many, or a class for clones that have expanded.

CDR3: CASSPRGQGKHRGLYF
DNA: TGTGCCAGCAGTCCAAGGGGACAGGGTAAACATAGGGGGCTGTACTTC
D: TRBD1
V: TRBV6-1
J: TRBJ2-7
size: .

CDR3: CASQNSRVYEQYF
DNA: TGTGCCAGCCAGAACAGCAGGGTCTACGAGCAGTACTTC
D: .
V: TRBV25-1
J: TRBJ2-7
size: .

CDR3: CASSFLGTRNTGELFF
DNA: TGTGCCAGCAGCTTCCTCGGGACTAGAAACACCGGGGAGCTGTTTTTT
D: TRBD2
V: TRBV11-1
J: TRBJ2-2
size: .

CDR3: CASSFYWGRSGNTIYF
DNA: TGTGCCAGCAGTTTTTATTGGGGGCGGTCTGGAAACACCATATATTTT
D: .
V: TRBV12-3/TRBV12-4
J: TRBJ1-3
size: medium-sized

CDR3: CVSSLTSSSSGDLQFF
DNA: TGCGTCAGCAGCTTGACTTCCTCGTCGTCGGGTGATTTGCAGTTCTTC
D: .
V: TRBV5-1
J: TRBJ2-1
size: .

CDR3: CSSSFVAGGTQQYF
DNA: TGTTCCAGCAGCTTCGTAGCGGGAGGGACCCAGCAGTACTTC
D: TRBD2
V: TRBV5-6
J: TRBJ2-7
size: few

CDR3: CASSIGATVGFQYF
DNA: TGTGCCAGTAGTATAGGAGCGACTGTAGGTTTCCAGTACTTC
D: .
V: TRBV19
J: TRBJ2-5
size: many

CDR3: CASNLQRDYPETQYF
DNA: TGTGCCAGCAATCTACAAAGGGACTACCCAGAGACCCAGTACTTC
D: TRBD2
V: TRBV2
J: TRBJ2-5
size: many

CDR3: CSALAGTKGEQFF
DNA: TGCAGCGCCCTAGCGGGAACGAAGGGTGAGCAGTTCTTC
D: TRBD2
V: TRBV29-1
J: TRBJ2-1
size: many

CDR3: CASSSSGTGSYEQYF
DNA: TGTGCCAGCAGCAGCTCCGGGACAGGGTCCTACGAGCAGTACTTC
D: TRBD1
V: TRBV7-2
J: TRBJ2-7
size: .

CDR3: CASSLTLFSGGSPWPFF
DNA: TGTGCCAGCAGCCTAACGCTTTTTTCGGGAGGGAGCCCATGGCCGTTCTTC
D: TRBD2
V: TRBV3-1
J: TRBJ2-1
size: many

CDR3: CSATLAGLSSYEQYF
DNA: TGCAGTGCAACTTTAGCGGGCCTTTCCTCCTACGAGCAGTACTTC
D: TRBD2
V: TRBV20-1
J: TRBJ2-7
size: medium-sized

CDR3: CASSFNAGSYEQYF
DNA: TGTGCCAGCAGCTTTAATGCGGGTTCCTACGAGCAGTACTTC
D: .
V: TRBV7-2
J: TRBJ2-7
size: .

CDR3: CASSLPGGPRGYTF
DNA: TGTGCCAGCAGCTTGCCAGGGGGCCCAAGGGGCTACACCTTC
D: TRBD1
V: TRBV5-8
J: TRBJ1-2
size: .

CDR3: CASSLRQGARHGYTF
DNA: TGTGCCAGCAGTTTAAGACAGGGGGCGCGTCATGGCTACACCTTC
D: TRBD1
V: TRBV28
J: TRBJ1-2
size: few

CDR3: CSARKGGEQYF
DNA: TGCAGTGCTAGGAAAGGTGGCGAGCAGTACTTC
D: .
V: TRBV20-1
J: TRBJ2-7
size: .

CDR3: CASSSPGGRGYTF
DNA: TGCGCCAGCAGCTCCCCAGGGGGTAGAGGCTACACCTTC
D: TRBD1
V: TRBV4-1
J: TRBJ1-2
size: medium-sized

CDR3: CAGGRSGGAQEQYF
DNA: TGTGCCGGAGGGAGAAGCGGGGGGGCTCAAGAGCAGTACTTC
D: TRBD2
V: TRBV6-1
J: TRBJ2-7
size: medium-sized

CDR3: CASSSSSYTLYEQYF
DNA: TGCGCCAGCAGCTCTTCCAGTTACACCCTCTACGAGCAGTACTTC
D: .
V: TRBV5-1
J: TRBJ2-7
size: .

CDR3: CASRYTESAFF
DNA: TGTGCCAGCAGGTACACTGAGTCGGCTTTCTTT
D: .
V: TRBV12-3/TRBV12-4
J: TRBJ1-1
size: medium-sized

CDR3: CSAKTGEQPQHF
DNA: TGCAGTGCTAAAACAGGGGAACAGCCCCAGCATTTT
D: TRBD1
V: TRBV20-1
J: TRBJ1-5
size: medium-sized

CDR3: CASSLKVRGHRGETPHF
DNA: TGTGCCAGCAGCTTGAAAGTAAGGGGGCACCGAGGAGAGACCCCCCACTTC
D: TRBD1
V: TRBV11-3
J: TRBJ2-5
size: .

CDR3: CSARHNLDYEQYF
DNA: TGCAGTGCCCGGCATAACTTGGACTACGAGCAGTACTTC
D: .
V: TRBV20-1
J: TRBJ2-7
size: .

CDR3: CASSYAMRVVKPQHF
DNA: TGTGCCAGCAGTTATGCTATGAGGGTAGTGAAGCCCCAGCATTTT
D: .
V: TRBV6-2/TRBV6-3
J: TRBJ1-5
size: .

CDR3: CASSLTGNTGELFF
DNA: TGTGCCAGCAGCCTCACTGGGAACACCGGGGAGCTGTTTTTT
D: .
V: TRBV7-3
J: TRBJ2-2
size: medium-sized

CDR3: CASIYRAVSTDTQYF
DNA: TGTGCCAGCATCTATCGAGCGGTAAGCACAGATACGCAGTATTTT
D: .
V: TRBV11-3
J: TRBJ2-3
size: .

CDR3: CASSEQANYGYTF
DNA: TGTGCCAGCAGTGAACAGGCTAACTATGGCTACACCTTC
D: .
V: TRBV6-1
J: TRBJ1-2
size: .

CDR3: CASSYAESYGYTF
DNA: TGTGCCAGCAGCTACGCAGAGTCCTATGGCTACACCTTC
D: .
V: TRBV6-5
J: TRBJ1-2
size: few

CDR3: CASPLRQTGRHGYTF
DNA: TGCGCCAGCCCTCTTAGACAGACAGGGCGTCATGGCTACACCTTC
D: TRBD1
V: TRBV10-1
J: TRBJ1-2
size: .

CDR3: CASSPYRDKSAATQYF
DNA: TGCGCCAGCAGCCCTTACCGGGACAAGTCCGCCGCGACCCAGTACTTC
D: .
V: TRBV5-1
J: TRBJ2-5
size: .

CDR3: CASSQDFSSYNAQCF
DNA: TGCGCCAGCAGCCAAGATTTTAGCTCCTACAATGCGCAGTGCTTC
D: .
V: TRBV4-1
J: TRBJ2-1
size: .

CDR3: CASSRGGGSNYGYTF
DNA: TGTGCCAGCAGCCGTGGGGGGGGGTCTAACTATGGCTACACCTTC
D: .
V: TRBV27
J: TRBJ1-2
size: medium-sized

CDR3: CASSPDGQGTGHEQFF
DNA: TGTGCCAGCTCACCAGACGGACAGGGTACTGGTCATGAGCAGTTCTTC
D: TRBD1
V: TRBV18
J: TRBJ2-1
size: medium-sized

CDR3: CASSLGLAGGQTQYF
DNA: TGTGCCAGCAGTCTCGGACTAGCGGGAGGACAGACCCAGTACTTC
D: TRBD2
V: TRBV2
J: TRBJ2-5
size: many

CDR3: CASSFLTGPNEQFF
DNA: TGTGCCAGCAGCTTTTTGACTGGACCCAATGAGCAGTTCTTC
D: .
V: TRBV11-3
J: TRBJ2-1
size: medium-sized

CDR3: CASSLEGDSYEQYF
DNA: TGCGCCAGCAGCTTGGAGGGCGACTCCTACGAGCAGTACTTC
D: .
V: TRBV5-1
J: TRBJ2-7
size: medium-sized

CDR3: CAWSLSGVEQYF
DNA: TGTGCCTGGAGTCTCTCCGGGGTTGAGCAGTACTTC
D: .
V: TRBV30
J: TRBJ2-7
size: .

CDR3: CASRPTWGQSYEQYF
DNA: TGTGCCAGTAGACCAACATGGGGACAGTCCTACGAGCAGTACTTC
D: TRBD1
V: TRBV19
J: TRBJ2-7
size: few

CDR3: CASTKSLNSNQPQHF
DNA: TGTGCCAGCACCAAGAGTCTAAATAGCAATCAGCCCCAGCATTTT
D: .
V: TRBV6-1
J: TRBJ1-5
size: .

CDR3: CAWSPSPTGNTEAFF
DNA: TGTGCCTGGAGCCCGAGCCCGACAGGGAACACTGAAGCTTTCTTT
D: .
V: TRBV30
J: TRBJ1-1
size: once

CDR3: CASSKLEGDEQYF
DNA: TGTGCTAGTTCCAAGCTGGAGGGGGACGAGCAGTACTTC
D: .
V: TRBV12-5
J: TRBJ2-7
size: .

CDR3: CASSFHPETQYF
DNA: TGTGCCAGCAGTTTTCATCCGGAGACCCAGTACTTC
D: .
V: TRBV28
J: TRBJ2-5
size: few

CDR3: CASSMGVIGLNSYEQYF
DNA: TGTGCCAGTAGTATGGGGGTAATAGGGCTGAACTCCTACGAGCAGTACTTC
D: .
V: TRBV19
J: TRBJ2-7
size: .

CDR3: CSARDRGSVNEKLFF
DNA: TGCAGTGCTAGAGATCGCGGCAGCGTTAATGAAAAACTGTTTTTT
D: .
V: TRBV20-1
J: TRBJ1-4
size: medium-sized

CDR3: CASSYGTGSDGYTF
DNA: TGTGCCAGCAGTTACGGGACAGGGAGTGATGGCTACACCTTC
D: TRBD1
V: TRBV6-6
J: TRBJ1-2
size: .

CDR3: CSALSGSGTDTQYF
DNA: TGCAGTGCCCTTAGCGGGAGCGGGACAGATACGCAGTATTTT
D: TRBD2
V: TRBV20-1
J: TRBJ2-3
size: medium-sized

CDR3: CASKRGMETGELFF
DNA: TGTGCCAGCAAAAGGGGAATGGAAACCGGGGAGCTGTTTTTT
D: .
V: TRBV11-2
J: TRBJ2-2
size: .

CDR3: CASETSGRARGETQYF
DNA: TGTGCCAGCGAGACTAGCGGGAGGGCCCGGGGAGAGACCCAGTACTTC
D: TRBD2
V: TRBV2
J: TRBJ2-5
size: .

CDR3: CSAAPGVLGYGYTF
DNA: TGCAGTGCTGCCCCGGGGGTACTGGGCTATGGCTACACCTTC
D: .
V: TRBV20-1
J: TRBJ1-2
size: .

CDR3: CASTSGAGGRVKTQYF
DNA: TGTGCCAGCACTAGTGGAGCGGGGGGTCGAGTAAAGACCCAGTACTTC
D: TRBD2
V: TRBV2
J: TRBJ2-5
size: many

CDR3: CASSLSPGNTGELFF
DNA: TGTGCCAGCAGCTTAAGCCCAGGGAACACCGGGGAGCTGTTTTTT
D: .
V: TRBV7-3
J: TRBJ2-2
size: many

CDR3: CASSPMNGPEQYF
DNA: TGTGCCAGCAGCCCCATGAATGGACCCGAGCAGTACTTC
D: .
V: TRBV7-8
J: TRBJ2-7
size: once

CDR3: CASSYGRDTQYF
DNA: TGTGCCAGCAGCTACGGACGGGATACGCAGTATTTT
D: .
V: TRBV11-2
J: TRBJ2-3
size: .

CDR3: CASSLEPSGVGEQYF
DNA: TGTGCCAGCAGCTTAGAACCTTCCGGAGTTGGCGAGCAGTACTTC
D: .
V: TRBV11-2
J: TRBJ2-7
size: .

CDR3: CASSPSDSYEQYF
DNA: TGTGCCAGCTCACCATCAGACAGCTACGAGCAGTACTTC
D: .
V: TRBV18
J: TRBJ2-7
size: medium-sized